Described below is a single TCR beta chain sequence and its context. The antigen is unknown. The data derive from a study of vaccination and CD4 T cells after COVID-19. Overall study context: Treatment of control cultures consisted of a CEFX pool, an HIV-1 Nef pool, or no peptide.

Treatment here: approximately nine-day PBMC culture with coronavirus spike peptide pools or control peptides (ViraFEST assay). General observations from the study: Spike mono-reactive status applied to 304 of 307 vaccine-specific clones in convalescent patients.

The length of the CDR3 is 16 residues. The trim removed 5 bases at V and 7 bases at J, leaving 13 bases unmatched. Germline assignment: CDR1 SGHNT and CDR2 YENEEA. The Oncomine TCR Beta short-read assay generated sequence data from the DNA of cultured CD4+ T cells. TCRdb itself ran the PCR reads through MiXCR, one entry per CDR3 protein. The data contain 20,000 or so distinct CDR3 sequences, approximately 40% of them singletons. The chain uses TRBV11-3 and TRBJ2-7; 11 positions match TRBD2. The clonotype comes from a human donor who had recovered from COVID-19. Sequencing used CD4+ T cells from blood, cultured in vitro, obtained after SARS-CoV-2 vaccination. The CDR3 region has the DNA TGTGCCAGCAGCCTTGCCGGGACTAGCGGACGTGCGGAGCAGTACTTC. Translated: CASSLAGTSGRAEQYF.